The present entry profiles one TCR beta chain with its context. Its specificity is not known. The sample originates from a study of human T cells and chemical hapten exposure. Study context: Minor pooled library volume differences mainly drove per-sample TCR yield variation. Study observations and caveats: Expanded TCRs created a significantly greater count of big CDR3 similarity clusters than controls did.

Regarding time point: pre-sensitization, week 0. Regarding treatment: therapeutic diphenylcyclopropenone sensitization with weekly scalp DPC. Ahead of each patch test application, blood was drawn. MiXCR, run by TCRdb on the RACE reads, gives a single entry per CDR3 protein. The sample shows 200,000 to 300,000 distinct CDR3 sequences, about 8.1% of them seen only once. Trimming took 3 bases from V and 6 from J; bases not matched to a gene: 11. This CDR3 contains 15 residues. Germline V gene lookup returns CDR1 SGHRS and CDR2 YFSETQ. The specimen was whole blood, collected in connection with sensitization to the hapten diphenylcyclopropenone (DPC). This clonotype originated in a woman in her thirties or forties with alopecia areata. Some clones in this sample may be carry-over from other donors' samples. The chain uses TRBV5-1 and TRBJ2-7; 8 bases are a match to TRBD1. CDR3 sequence reads: CASSSGQGWTGEQYF. The CDR3 region has the DNA TGCGCCAGCAGCTCCGGACAGGGTTGGACGGGCGAGCAGTACTTC.